This note documents a single T cell receptor beta chain sequence. This record belongs to a study of radiation and T cells in renal cell carcinoma. Libraries were prepared by immunoSEQ multiplex PCR; TCRdb keeps only in-frame clonotypes and omits some of them. This sample has more than 140,000 clones; over 80% occur once, and the top ten carry around 21%. Time point here: baseline pretreatment blood. Sample treatment: 15 Gy SBRT to primary tumor, nephrectomy 4 weeks later. This clonotype was obtained from a woman aged 45-65 years with renal cell carcinoma. The specimen was blood, collected from a patient whose treatment included radiotherapy and nephrectomy.

CDR3 amino acids: CASTDSSTGGSTEAFF. The CDR3 DNA is TGTGCCAGCACCGACTCATCTACAGGGGGTAGCACTGAAGCTTTCTTT. The chain carries TRBV9 and TRBJ1-1, with 8 bases that match TRBD1. The CDR3 length is 16 residues. V lost 6 bases, J lost 4 bases, and 14 bases stayed unmatched. From germline, CDR1 is SGDLS and CDR2 YYNGEE.